Many counts were recorded for the clone carrying this TCR beta chain. Its antigen is undetermined. The patients, who ranged from 18 to 65 in age, presented with newly diagnosed hyperthyroidism lasting under 2 months. Diagnoses were established using clinical symptoms, serum thyroxine and TRAb, thyroid ultrasound and orbital computed tomography. Each 10 ml fresh peripheral blood draw supplied the PBMCs. This sample is part of a study of T cells in Graves' hyperthyroidism and ophthalmopathy. Study-level points and caveats: A 13 V-J signature model discriminated ophthalmopathy versus stable hyperthyroidism.

The V end was cut by 4 bases, the J end by 0 bases, with 21 bases between. There are 18 residues in the CDR3. Looked up from germline, CDR1 is MDHEN and CDR2 is SYDVKM. TCR beta CDR3 region amplification was performed from RNA transcripts. The TCR CDR3 was amplified in a first-round RT-PCR using the HTBI primer set. Each CDR3 protein is one row after TCRdb ran MiXCR on the multiplex PCR reads. The table has hundreds of thousands of distinct CDR3 sequences, approximately 16% seen once; the top ten hold about 17%. Sequencing was performed on blood. This TCR derives from a woman younger than 35 with Graves' hyperthyroidism. This chain joins TRBV28 and TRBJ1-1, with TRBD1 as a possible D gene (6 bases). Here the CDR3 reads CASSSAVTGRMVNTEAFF. DNA for the CDR3: TGTGCCAGCAGTTCTGCGGTGACAGGCCGCATGGTGAACACTGAAGCTTTCTTT.